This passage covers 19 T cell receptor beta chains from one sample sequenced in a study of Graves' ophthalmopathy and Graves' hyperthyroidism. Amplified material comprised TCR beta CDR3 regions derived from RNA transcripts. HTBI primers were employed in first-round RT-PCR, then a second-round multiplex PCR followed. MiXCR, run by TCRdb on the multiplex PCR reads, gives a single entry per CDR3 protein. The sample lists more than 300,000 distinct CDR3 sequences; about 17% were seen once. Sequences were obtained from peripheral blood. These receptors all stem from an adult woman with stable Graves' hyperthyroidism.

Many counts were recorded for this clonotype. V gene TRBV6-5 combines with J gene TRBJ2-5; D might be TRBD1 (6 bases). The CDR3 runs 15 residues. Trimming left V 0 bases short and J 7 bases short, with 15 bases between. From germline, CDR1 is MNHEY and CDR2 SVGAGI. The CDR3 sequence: CASSYSQGFSGTQYF. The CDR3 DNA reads TGTGCCAGCAGTTACTCTCAGGGGTTCTCGGGGACCCAGTACTTC.

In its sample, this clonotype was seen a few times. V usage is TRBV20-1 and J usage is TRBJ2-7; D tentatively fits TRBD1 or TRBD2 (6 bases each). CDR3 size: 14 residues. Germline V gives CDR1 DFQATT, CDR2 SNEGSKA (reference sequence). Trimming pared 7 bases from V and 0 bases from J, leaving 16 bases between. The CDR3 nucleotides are TGCAGTGTTCAACGGGGGCCAATCTCCTACGAGCAGTACTTC. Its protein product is CSVQRGPISYEQYF.

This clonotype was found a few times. CDR3 protein: CASSSTVGSTGELFF. DNA of the CDR3: TGCGCCAGCAGCTCGACAGTAGGCAGCACCGGGGAGCTGTTTTTT. The rearrangement links TRBV5-1 to TRBJ2-2, with a possible D match to TRBD1 (5 bases). Germline assignment: CDR1 SGHRS and CDR2 YFSETQ. V lost 3 bases and J lost 4, with 13 bases in between. The CDR3 sequence is 15 residues long.

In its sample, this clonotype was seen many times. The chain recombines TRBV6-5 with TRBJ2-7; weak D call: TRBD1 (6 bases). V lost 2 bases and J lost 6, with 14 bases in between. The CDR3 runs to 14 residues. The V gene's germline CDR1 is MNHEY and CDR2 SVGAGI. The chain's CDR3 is CASSYRGTRSEQYF. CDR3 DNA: TGTGCCAGCAGTTACAGGGGGACCCGGAGCGAGCAGTACTTC.

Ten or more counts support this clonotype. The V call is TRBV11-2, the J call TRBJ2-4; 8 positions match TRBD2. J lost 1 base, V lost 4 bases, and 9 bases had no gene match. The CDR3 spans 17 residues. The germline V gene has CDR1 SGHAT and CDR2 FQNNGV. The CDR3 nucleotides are TGTGCCAGCAGCTCCCTAGTAGCGGGAAGGGCCAAAAACATTCAGTACTTC. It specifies CASSSLVAGRAKNIQYF.

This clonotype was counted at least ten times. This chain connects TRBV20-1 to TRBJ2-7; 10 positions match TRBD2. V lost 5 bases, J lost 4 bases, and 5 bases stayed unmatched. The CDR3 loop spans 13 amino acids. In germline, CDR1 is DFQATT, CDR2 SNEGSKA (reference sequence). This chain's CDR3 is CSAPGAGGYEQYF. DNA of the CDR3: TGCAGTGCTCCTGGAGCGGGAGGGTACGAGCAGTACTTC.

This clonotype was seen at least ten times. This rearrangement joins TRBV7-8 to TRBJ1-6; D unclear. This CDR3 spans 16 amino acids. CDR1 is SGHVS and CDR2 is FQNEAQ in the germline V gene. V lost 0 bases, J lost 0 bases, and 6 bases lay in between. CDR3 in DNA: TGTGCCAGCAGCTTAGCCGTCAGCTCCTATAATTCACCCCTCCACTTT. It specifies CASSLAVSSYNSPLHF. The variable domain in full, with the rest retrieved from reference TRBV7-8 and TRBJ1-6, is GAGVSQSPRYKVAKRGQDVALRCDPISGHVSLFWYQQALGQGPEFLTYFQNEAQLDKSGLPSDRFFAERPEGSVSTLKIQRTQQEDSAVYLCASSLAVSSYNSPLHFGNGTRLTVT.

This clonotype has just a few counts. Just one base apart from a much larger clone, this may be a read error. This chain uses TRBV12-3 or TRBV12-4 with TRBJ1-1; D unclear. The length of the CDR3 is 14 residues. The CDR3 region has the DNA TGTGCCAGCAGTTTTCCCCAGGTATCCACTGAAGCTTGCTTT. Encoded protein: CASSFPQVSTEACF.

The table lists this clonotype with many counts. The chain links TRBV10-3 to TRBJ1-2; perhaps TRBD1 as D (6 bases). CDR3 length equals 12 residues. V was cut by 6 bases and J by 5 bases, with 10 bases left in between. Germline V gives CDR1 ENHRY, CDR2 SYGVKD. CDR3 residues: CAIREQGYGYTF. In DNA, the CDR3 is TGTGCCATCAGGGAACAGGGATATGGCTACACCTTC.

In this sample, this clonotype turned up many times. The CDR3, as DNA: TGTGCCAGCAGTGAAGAGGGGGGAATGGTTAATCAGCCCCAGCATTTT. Its protein is CASSEEGGMVNQPQHF. The chain employs TRBV6-1 and TRBJ1-5; D perhaps matches TRBD1 (6 bases). The germline V gene encodes CDR1 MNHNS and CDR2 SASEGT. The CDR3 consists of 16 residues. Trimming left V 1 base short and J 4 bases short, with 14 bases between.

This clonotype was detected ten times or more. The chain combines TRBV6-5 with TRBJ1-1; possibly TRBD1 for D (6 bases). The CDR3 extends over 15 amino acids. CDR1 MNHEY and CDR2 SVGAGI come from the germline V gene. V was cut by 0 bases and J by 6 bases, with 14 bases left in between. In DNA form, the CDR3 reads TGTGCCAGCAGTTACTCGAGAGGGGGAAGCGCTGAAGCTTTCTTT. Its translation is CASSYSRGGSAEAFF.

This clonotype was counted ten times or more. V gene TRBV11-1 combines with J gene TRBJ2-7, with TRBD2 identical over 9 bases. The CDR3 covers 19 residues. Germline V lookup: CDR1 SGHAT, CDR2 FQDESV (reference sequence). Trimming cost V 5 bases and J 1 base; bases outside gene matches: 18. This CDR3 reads CASSPTRLTGTSISYEQYF. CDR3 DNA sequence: TGTGCCAGCAGCCCCACCAGACTTACCGGGACTAGCATTTCCTACGAGCAGTACTTC.

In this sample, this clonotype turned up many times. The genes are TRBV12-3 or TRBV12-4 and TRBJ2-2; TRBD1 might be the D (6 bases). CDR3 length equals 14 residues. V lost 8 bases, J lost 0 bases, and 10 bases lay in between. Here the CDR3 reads CASRDTANTGELFF. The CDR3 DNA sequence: TGTGCCAGCCGGGACACCGCGAACACCGGGGAGCTGTTTTTT.

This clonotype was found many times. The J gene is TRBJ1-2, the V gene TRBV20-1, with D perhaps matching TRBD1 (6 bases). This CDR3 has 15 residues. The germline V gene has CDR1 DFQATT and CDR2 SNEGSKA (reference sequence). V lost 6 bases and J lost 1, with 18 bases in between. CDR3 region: CSAARGQGINYGYTF. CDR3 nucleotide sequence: TGCAGTGCCGCCCGGGGGCAGGGGATTAACTATGGCTACACCTTC.

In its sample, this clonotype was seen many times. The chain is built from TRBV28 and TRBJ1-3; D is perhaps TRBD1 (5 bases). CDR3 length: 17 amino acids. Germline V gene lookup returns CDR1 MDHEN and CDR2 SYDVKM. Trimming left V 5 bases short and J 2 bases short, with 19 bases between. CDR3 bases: TGTGCCAGCAGTCCAGGCGGGGCTAGTCGTACTGGAAACACCATATATTTT. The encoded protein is CASSPGGASRTGNTIYF.

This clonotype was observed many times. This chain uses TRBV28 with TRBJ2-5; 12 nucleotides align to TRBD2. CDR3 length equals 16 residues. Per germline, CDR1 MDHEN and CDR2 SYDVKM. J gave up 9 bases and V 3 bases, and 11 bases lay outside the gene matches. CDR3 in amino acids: CASSFLAGGLPRAQYF. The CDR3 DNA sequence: TGTGCCAGCAGTTTCCTAGCGGGAGGGCTTCCAAGAGCCCAGTACTTC.

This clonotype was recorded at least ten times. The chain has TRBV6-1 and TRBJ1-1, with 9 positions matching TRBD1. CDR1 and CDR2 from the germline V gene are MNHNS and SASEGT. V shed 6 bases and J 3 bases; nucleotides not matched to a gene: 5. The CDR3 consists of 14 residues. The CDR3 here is CASREQGAYTEAFF. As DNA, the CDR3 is TGTGCCAGCAGGGAACAGGGGGCGTACACTGAAGCTTTCTTT.

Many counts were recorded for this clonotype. The CDR3 here is CSARSPREGTEAFF. Here the CDR3 DNA reads TGCAGTGCTAGAAGTCCCAGGGAAGGTACTGAAGCTTTCTTT. V and J are TRBV20-1 and TRBJ1-1; tentatively, D is TRBD1 (5 bases). In germline, CDR1 is DFQATT, CDR2 SNEGSKA (reference sequence). The V and J ends lost 2 bases and 5 bases respectively, with 15 bases between them. The CDR3 consists of 14 residues.

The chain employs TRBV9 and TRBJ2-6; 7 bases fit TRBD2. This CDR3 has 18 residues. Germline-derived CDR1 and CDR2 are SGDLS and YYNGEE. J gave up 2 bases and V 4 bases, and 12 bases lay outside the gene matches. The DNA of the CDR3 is TGTGCCAGCAGCATAAGTAGCGGGTACTTGGCTGGGGCCAACGTCCTGACTTTC. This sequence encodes CASSISSGYLAGANVLTF.